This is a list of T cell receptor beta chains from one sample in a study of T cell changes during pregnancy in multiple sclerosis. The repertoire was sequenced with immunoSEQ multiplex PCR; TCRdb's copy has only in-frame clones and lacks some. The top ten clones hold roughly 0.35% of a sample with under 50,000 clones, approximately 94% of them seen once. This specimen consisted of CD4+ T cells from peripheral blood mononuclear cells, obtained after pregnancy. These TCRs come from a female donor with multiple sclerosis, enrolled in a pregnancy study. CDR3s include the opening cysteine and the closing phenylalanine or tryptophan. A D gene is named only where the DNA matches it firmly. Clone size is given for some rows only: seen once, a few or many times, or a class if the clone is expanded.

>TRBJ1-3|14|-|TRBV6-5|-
CASLDSHSGNTIYF
TGTGCCAGCCTGGACAGCCACTCTGGAAACACCATATATTTT
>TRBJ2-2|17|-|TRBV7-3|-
CASSSRQTSPNTGELFF
TGTGCCAGCAGCTCCCGACAGACAAGCCCGAACACCGGGGAGCTGTTTTTT
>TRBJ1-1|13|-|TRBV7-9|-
CASSLGTNTEAFF
TGTGCCAGCAGCTTGGGGACAAACACTGAAGCTTTCTTT
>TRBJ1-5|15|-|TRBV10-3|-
CAISEEQGSDQPQHF
TGTGCCATCAGTGAGGAGCAGGGGAGCGATCAGCCCCAGCATTTT
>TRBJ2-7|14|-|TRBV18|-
CASSPSDTSYEQYF
TGTGCCAGCTCACCCTCGGACACCTCCTACGAGCAGTACTTC
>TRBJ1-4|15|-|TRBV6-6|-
CASRTPGDWGEKLFF
TGTGCCAGCAGAACTCCGGGGGATTGGGGGGAAAAACTGTTTTTT
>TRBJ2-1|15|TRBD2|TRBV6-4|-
CASSVMAGGPNEQFF
TGTGCCAGCAGTGTAATGGCGGGGGGGCCCAATGAGCAGTTCTTC
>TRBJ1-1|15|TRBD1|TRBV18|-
CASSPTGAGNTEAFF
TGTGCCAGCTCACCTACAGGGGCTGGGAACACTGAAGCTTTCTTT
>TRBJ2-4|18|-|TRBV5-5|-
CASSSQGGRPLAKNIQYF
TGTGCCAGCAGCTCACAGGGGGGGAGACCTTTAGCCAAAAACATTCAGTACTTC
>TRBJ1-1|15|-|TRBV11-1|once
CASSPWSGVNTEAFF
TGTGCCAGCAGCCCGTGGTCCGGGGTGAACACTGAAGCTTTCTTT
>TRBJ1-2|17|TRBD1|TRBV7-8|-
CASSSSTPTGNYYGYTF
TGTGCCAGCAGCTCTTCAACTCCGACAGGGAACTACTATGGCTACACCTTC
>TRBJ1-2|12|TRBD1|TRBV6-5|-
CATRQGAYGYTF
TGTGCCACCAGACAGGGGGCCTATGGCTACACCTTC
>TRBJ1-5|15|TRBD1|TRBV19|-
CASTLGGDRNQPQHF
TGTGCCAGTACCCTCGGTGGGGACAGAAATCAGCCCCAGCATTTT
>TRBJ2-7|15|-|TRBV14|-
CASSQDHKGVYEQYF
TGTGCCAGCAGCCAAGATCATAAGGGAGTGTACGAGCAGTACTTC
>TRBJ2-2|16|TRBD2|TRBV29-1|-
CSVPKRGLAGIGELFF
TGCAGCGTTCCGAAGAGGGGACTAGCGGGGATCGGGGAGCTGTTTTTT
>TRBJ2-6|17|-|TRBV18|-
CASSSGFTSSGANVLTF
TGTGCCAGCTCGTCAGGGTTCACAAGCTCTGGGGCCAACGTCCTGACTTTC
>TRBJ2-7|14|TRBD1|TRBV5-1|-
CASSYGQGAREQYF
TGCGCCAGCAGCTACGGACAGGGGGCGCGCGAGCAGTACTTC
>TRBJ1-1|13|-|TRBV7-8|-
CASSLGEVTEAFF
TGTGCCAGCAGCTTAGGGGAGGTCACTGAAGCTTTCTTT
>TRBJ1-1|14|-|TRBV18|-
CASSPIEGVTEAFF
TGTGCCAGCTCACCTATCGAGGGGGTAACGGAAGCTTTCTTT
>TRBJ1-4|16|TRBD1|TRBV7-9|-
CASSLTGGASNEKLFF
TGTGCCAGCAGCTTAACAGGGGGCGCCTCTAATGAAAAACTGTTTTTT
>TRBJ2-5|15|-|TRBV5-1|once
CASSKVTNGQETQYF
TGCGCCAGCAGCAAAGTGACTAACGGACAAGAGACCCAGTACTTC
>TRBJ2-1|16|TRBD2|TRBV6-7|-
CASSYKRPRGGCEQFF
TGTGCCAGCAGTTACAAGCGGCCCCGGGGGGGCTGTGAGCAGTTCTTC
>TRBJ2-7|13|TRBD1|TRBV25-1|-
CASSVTGAYEQYF
TGTGCCAGCAGTGTGACAGGGGCCTACGAGCAGTACTTC
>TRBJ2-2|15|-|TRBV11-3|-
CASSSEGLNTGELFF
TGTGCCAGCAGCTCTGAGGGCTTGAACACCGGGGAGCTGTTTTTT
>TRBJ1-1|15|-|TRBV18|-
CASSPLAVENTEAFF
TGTGCCAGCTCACCACTAGCAGTCGAGAACACTGAAGCTTTCTTT
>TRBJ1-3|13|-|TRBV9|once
CASSVAMGNTIYF
TGTGCCAGCAGCGTAGCTATGGGAAACACCATATATTTT
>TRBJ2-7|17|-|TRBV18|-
CASSNTWATLNNYEQYF
TGTGCCAGCTCAAATACGTGGGCTACTTTGAACAACTACGAGCAGTACTTC
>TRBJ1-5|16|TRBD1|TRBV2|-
CASSERGQGARQPQHF
TGTGCCAGCAGTGAAAGGGGACAGGGGGCGAGGCAGCCCCAGCATTTT
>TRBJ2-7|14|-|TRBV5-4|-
CASSPAGGTREQYF
TGTGCCAGCAGCCCAGCTGGGGGGACCCGCGAGCAGTACTTC
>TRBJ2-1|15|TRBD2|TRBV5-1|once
CASSDGTSTVNEQFF
TGCGCCAGCAGCGACGGGACTAGCACTGTCAATGAGCAGTTCTTC
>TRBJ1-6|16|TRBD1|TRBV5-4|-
CASSFSGTGANSPLHF
TGTGCCAGCAGTTTCTCCGGGACAGGGGCTAATTCACCCCTCCACTTT
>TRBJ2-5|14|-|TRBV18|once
CASSPSRQEETQYF
TGTGCCAGCTCACCGAGTAGACAGGAAGAGACCCAGTACTTC
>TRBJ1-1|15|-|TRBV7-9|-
CASSLLARGLGEAFF
TGTGCCAGCAGCTTACTCGCGCGGGGGCTGGGTGAAGCTTTCTTT
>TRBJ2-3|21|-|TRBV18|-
CASSPRLGIQGLAQLTDTQYF
TGTGCCAGCTCACCAAGGCTGGGTATCCAGGGTTTGGCCCAACTCACAGATACGCAGTATTTT
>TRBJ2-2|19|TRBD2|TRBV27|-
CASSAGLAGAPARTGELFF
TGTGCCAGCAGTGCGGGACTAGCGGGGGCTCCTGCACGCACCGGGGAGCTGTTTTTT
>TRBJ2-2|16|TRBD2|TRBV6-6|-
CASRPPGGANTGELFF
TGTGCCAGCAGACCACCCGGGGGGGCGAACACCGGGGAGCTGTTTTTT
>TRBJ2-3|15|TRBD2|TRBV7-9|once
CASSLVAGGQNTQYF
TGTGCCAGCAGCTTAGTAGCGGGGGGGCAAAATACGCAGTATTTT
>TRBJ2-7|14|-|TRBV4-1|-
CASSQDYGVYEQYF
TGCGCCAGCAGCCAAGATTACGGGGTCTACGAGCAGTACTTC
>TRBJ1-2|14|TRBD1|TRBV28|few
CASSSADRDYGYTF
TGTGCCAGCAGCTCCGCCGACAGGGACTATGGCTACACCTTC
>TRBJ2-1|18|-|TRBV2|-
CASSEVGGWGQSYNEQFF
TGTGCCAGCAGTGAAGTCGGGGGGTGGGGACAAAGCTACAATGAGCAGTTCTTC
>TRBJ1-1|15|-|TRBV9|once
CASSVGSGRNTEAFF
TGTGCCAGCAGCGTAGGTAGCGGACGGAACACTGAAGCTTTCTTT
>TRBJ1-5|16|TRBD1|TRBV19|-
CASSISGTRGRQPQHF
TGTGCCAGTAGTATCTCCGGGACAAGGGGGCGGCAGCCCCAGCATTTT
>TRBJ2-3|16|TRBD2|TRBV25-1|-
CASQRGGGAVVDTQYF
TGTGCCAGCCAACGGGGGGGCGGGGCCGTGGTAGATACGCAGTATTTT
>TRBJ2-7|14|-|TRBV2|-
CASSVDSSSYEQYF
TGTGCCAGCAGTGTGGACAGCAGCTCCTACGAGCAGTACTTC
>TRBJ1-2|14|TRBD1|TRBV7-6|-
CASSPGTGTYGYTF
TGTGCCAGCAGCCCCGGGACAGGAACATATGGCTACACCTTC
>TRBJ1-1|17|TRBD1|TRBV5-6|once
CASSLAFVGGGGTEAFF
TGTGCCAGCAGCTTGGCGTTTGTAGGGGGCGGGGGGACTGAAGCTTTCTTT
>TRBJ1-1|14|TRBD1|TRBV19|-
CASSIQGENTEAFF
TGTGCCAGTAGTATTCAGGGGGAGAACACTGAAGCTTTCTTT
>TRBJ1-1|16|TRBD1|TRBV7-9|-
CASSLGTGGPNTEAFF
TGTGCCAGCAGCTTGGGGACAGGGGGCCCGAACACTGAAGCTTTCTTT